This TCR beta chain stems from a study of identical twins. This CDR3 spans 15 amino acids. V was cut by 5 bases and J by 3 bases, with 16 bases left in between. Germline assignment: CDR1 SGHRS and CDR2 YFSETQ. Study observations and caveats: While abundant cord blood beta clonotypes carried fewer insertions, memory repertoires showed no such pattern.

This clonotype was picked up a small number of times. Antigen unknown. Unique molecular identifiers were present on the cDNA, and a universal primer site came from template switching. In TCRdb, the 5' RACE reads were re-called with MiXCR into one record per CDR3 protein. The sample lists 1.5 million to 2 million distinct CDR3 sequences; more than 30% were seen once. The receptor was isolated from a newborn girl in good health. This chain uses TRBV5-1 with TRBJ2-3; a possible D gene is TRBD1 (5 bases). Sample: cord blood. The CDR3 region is CASRRSSGSTDTQYF. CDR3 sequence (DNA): TGCGCCAGCAGACGGTCGTCAGGGTCGACAGATACGCAGTATTTT.